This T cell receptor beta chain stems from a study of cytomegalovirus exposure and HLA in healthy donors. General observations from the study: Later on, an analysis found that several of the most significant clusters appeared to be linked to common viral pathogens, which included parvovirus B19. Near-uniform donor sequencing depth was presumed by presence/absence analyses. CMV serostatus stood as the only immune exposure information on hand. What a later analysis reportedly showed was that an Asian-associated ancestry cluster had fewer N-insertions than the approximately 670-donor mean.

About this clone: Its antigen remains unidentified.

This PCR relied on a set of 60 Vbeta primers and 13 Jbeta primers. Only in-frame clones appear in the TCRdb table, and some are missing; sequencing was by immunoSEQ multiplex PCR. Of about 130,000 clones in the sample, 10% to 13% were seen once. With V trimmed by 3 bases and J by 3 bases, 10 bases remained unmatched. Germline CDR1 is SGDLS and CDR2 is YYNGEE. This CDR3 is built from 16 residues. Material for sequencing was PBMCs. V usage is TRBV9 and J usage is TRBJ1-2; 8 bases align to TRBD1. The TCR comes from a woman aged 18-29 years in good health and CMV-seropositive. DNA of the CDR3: TGTGCCAGCAGCGCAGGGTTAGCAGGGGGCGACTATGGCTACACCTTC. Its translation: CASSAGLAGGDYGYTF. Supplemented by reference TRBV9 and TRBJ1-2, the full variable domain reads DSGVTQTPKHLITATGQRVTLRCSPRSGDLSVYWYQQSLDQGLQFLIQYYNGEERAKGNILERFSAQQFPDLHSELNLSSLELGDSALYFCASSAGLAGGDYGYTFGSGTRLTVV.